The rows below give T cell receptor beta chains drawn from one sample of a study of T cell responses to AZD1222 COVID-19 vaccine. Assay used: immunoSEQ multiplex PCR; TCRdb lists only in-frame clones, some missing. The table has some 110,000 clones, about nine tenths seen once. The source material was peripheral blood, sampled 28 days after the second dose of the MenACWY control vaccine. These TCRs come from an adult who received the MenACWY meningococcal vaccine as a control. The CDR3 runs from the conserved cysteine through the conserved F or W. The order of the fields is clone size, V gene, J gene, D gene, CDR3 protein, CDR3 DNA. The D gene is left open where the match is weak. Clone size is shown for a subset of rows, as once, few, many or a class of expanded clone.

clone_size: NA
v_call: TRBV5-1
j_call: TRBJ2-5
d_call: TRBD1
cdr3_aa: CASSSTGAGETQYF
cdr3_nt: TGCGCCAGCAGCTCGACAGGGGCTGGGGAGACCCAGTACTTC

clone_size: NA
v_call: TRBV27
j_call: TRBJ2-7
d_call: TRBD1
cdr3_aa: CASRSPRQGVPEQYF
cdr3_nt: TGTGCCAGTAGATCTCCCCGACAGGGGGTCCCCGAGCAGTACTTC

clone_size: NA
v_call: TRBV4-1
j_call: TRBJ2-7
d_call: NA
cdr3_aa: CASSLKWAGQGSSYEQYF
cdr3_nt: TGCGCCAGCAGCCTGAAATGGGCTGGGCAGGGGAGCTCCTACGAGCAGTACTTC

clone_size: NA
v_call: TRBV11-2
j_call: TRBJ2-3
d_call: NA
cdr3_aa: CASSSPRLDTQYF
cdr3_nt: TGTGCCAGCAGCTCCCCACGTCTAGATACGCAGTATTTT

clone_size: NA
v_call: TRBV5-1
j_call: TRBJ2-5
d_call: NA
cdr3_aa: CASSPRGGGETQYF
cdr3_nt: TGCGCCAGCAGCCCCAGGGGGGGTGGAGAGACCCAGTACTTC

clone_size: once
v_call: TRBV27
j_call: TRBJ1-6
d_call: NA
cdr3_aa: CASSISSYNSPLHF
cdr3_nt: TGTGCCAGCAGTATTAGCTCCTATAATTCACCCCTCCACTTT

clone_size: NA
v_call: TRBV27
j_call: TRBJ2-1
d_call: NA
cdr3_aa: CASSPLRGARTDEQFF
cdr3_nt: TGTGCCAGCAGTCCTCTCAGGGGGGCCAGAACCGATGAGCAGTTCTTC

clone_size: NA
v_call: TRBV7-9
j_call: TRBJ2-7
d_call: NA
cdr3_aa: CASSSPHGTPSYEQYF
cdr3_nt: TGTGCCAGCAGCTCCCCTCACGGGACACCTTCCTACGAGCAGTACTTC

clone_size: NA
v_call: TRBV19
j_call: TRBJ2-3
d_call: NA
cdr3_aa: CASSMRRSDTQYF
cdr3_nt: TGTGCCAGTAGTATGAGAAGATCGGATACGCAGTATTTT

clone_size: once
v_call: TRBV15
j_call: TRBJ2-2
d_call: NA
cdr3_aa: CATSDRSLLSNTGELFF
cdr3_nt: TGTGCCACCAGTGACAGGAGCCTTTTATCGAACACCGGGGAGCTGTTTTTT

clone_size: once
v_call: TRBV5-1
j_call: TRBJ1-2
d_call: NA
cdr3_aa: CASSLAVPYGYTF
cdr3_nt: TGCGCCAGCAGCTTGGCAGTGCCCTATGGCTACACCTTC

clone_size: NA
v_call: TRBV7-7
j_call: TRBJ2-3
d_call: NA
cdr3_aa: CASSSGPSTDTQYF
cdr3_nt: TGTGCCAGCAGCTCCGGGCCCTCTACAGATACGCAGTATTTT

clone_size: few
v_call: TRBV7-9
j_call: TRBJ2-5
d_call: NA
cdr3_aa: CASSLSRQYQETQYF
cdr3_nt: TGTGCCAGCAGCTTATCGAGGCAGTACCAAGAGACCCAGTACTTC

clone_size: once
v_call: TRBV12-3/TRBV12-4
j_call: TRBJ1-1
d_call: NA
cdr3_aa: CASSFFGGAEAFF
cdr3_nt: TGTGCCAGCAGTTTCTTTGGGGGAGCTGAAGCTTTCTTT

clone_size: NA
v_call: TRBV11-2
j_call: TRBJ1-1
d_call: NA
cdr3_aa: CASSRSGQGDPEAFF
cdr3_nt: TGTGCCAGCAGCCGGTCCGGTCAAGGGGATCCTGAAGCTTTCTTT

clone_size: NA
v_call: TRBV3-1/TRBV3-2
j_call: TRBJ1-1
d_call: NA
cdr3_aa: CASSHGTEAFF
cdr3_nt: TGTGCCAGCAGCCACGGCACTGAAGCTTTCTTT

clone_size: NA
v_call: TRBV19
j_call: TRBJ1-1
d_call: NA
cdr3_aa: CASSISSRGRLNTEAFF
cdr3_nt: TGTGCCAGTAGTATAAGCTCTCGGGGGCGCTTGAACACTGAAGCTTTCTTT

clone_size: NA
v_call: TRBV4-1
j_call: TRBJ1-5
d_call: NA
cdr3_aa: CASSQVVQGLGNQPQHF
cdr3_nt: TGCGCCAGCAGCCAAGTCGTACAGGGCCTGGGGAATCAGCCCCAGCATTTT

clone_size: NA
v_call: TRBV4-3
j_call: TRBJ2-2
d_call: NA
cdr3_aa: CASSQFGARWNTGELFF
cdr3_nt: TGCGCCAGCAGCCAATTTGGCGCCCGGTGGAACACCGGGGAGCTGTTTTTT

clone_size: NA
v_call: TRBV5-1
j_call: TRBJ1-1
d_call: NA
cdr3_aa: CASSLEGPTEAFF
cdr3_nt: TGCGCCAGCAGCTTGGAGGGCCCCACTGAAGCTTTCTTT

clone_size: once
v_call: TRBV4-3
j_call: TRBJ1-2
d_call: TRBD1
cdr3_aa: CASSQDVQGGTYGYTF
cdr3_nt: TGCGCCAGCAGCCAAGATGTTCAGGGGGGGACCTATGGCTACACCTTC

clone_size: few
v_call: TRBV19
j_call: TRBJ1-3
d_call: NA
cdr3_aa: CASSPGRIRTYGNTIYF
cdr3_nt: TGTGCCAGTAGCCCCGGGCGAATCCGGACGTACGGAAACACCATATATTTT

clone_size: NA
v_call: TRBV5-1
j_call: TRBJ2-7
d_call: NA
cdr3_aa: CASSLLDAGYEQYF
cdr3_nt: TGCGCCAGCAGCTTGTTGGACGCTGGCTACGAGCAGTACTTC

clone_size: NA
v_call: TRBV7-2
j_call: TRBJ2-7
d_call: NA
cdr3_aa: CASSLITRAHEQYF
cdr3_nt: TGTGCCAGCAGCTTGATAACGAGGGCCCACGAGCAGTACTTC

clone_size: NA
v_call: TRBV5-1
j_call: TRBJ2-7
d_call: TRBD1
cdr3_aa: CASSFFNRDSYSYEQYF
cdr3_nt: TGCGCCAGCAGCTTCTTTAATAGGGACAGCTACTCCTACGAGCAGTACTTC

clone_size: NA
v_call: TRBV9
j_call: TRBJ2-1
d_call: NA
cdr3_aa: CASSLVGDSYNEQFF
cdr3_nt: TGTGCCAGCTCGCTTGTGGGTGATTCCTACAATGAGCAGTTCTTC

clone_size: NA
v_call: TRBV7-2
j_call: TRBJ2-2
d_call: TRBD1
cdr3_aa: CASSLNVWQGANTGELFF
cdr3_nt: TGTGCCAGCAGCTTAAATGTTTGGCAGGGGGCGAACACCGGGGAGCTGTTTTTT

clone_size: few
v_call: TRBV3-1/TRBV3-2
j_call: TRBJ1-5
d_call: NA
cdr3_aa: CASSQAQGNQPQHF
cdr3_nt: TGTGCCAGCAGCCAAGCACAGGGAAATCAGCCCCAGCATTTT

clone_size: NA
v_call: TRBV5-8
j_call: TRBJ1-2
d_call: NA
cdr3_aa: CASSLDFGTDSNYGYTF
cdr3_nt: TGTGCCAGCAGCTTGGACTTCGGAACAGACTCTAACTATGGCTACACCTTC

clone_size: once
v_call: TRBV21-1
j_call: TRBJ1-2
d_call: NA
cdr3_aa: CASSRWDREVDYGYTF
cdr3_nt: TGTGCCAGCAGCCGATGGGACAGGGAGGTTGACTATGGCTACACCTTC

clone_size: NA
v_call: TRBV7-2
j_call: TRBJ2-3
d_call: NA
cdr3_aa: CASSFRVTDTQYF
cdr3_nt: TGTGCCAGCAGCTTCCGGGTAACAGATACGCAGTATTTT

clone_size: NA
v_call: TRBV7-9
j_call: TRBJ1-5
d_call: NA
cdr3_aa: CASRASGAGGNQPQHF
cdr3_nt: TGTGCCAGCAGGGCCTCGGGGGCGGGAGGCAATCAGCCCCAGCATTTT

clone_size: NA
v_call: TRBV2
j_call: TRBJ2-5
d_call: NA
cdr3_aa: CASVQGSQETQYF
cdr3_nt: TGTGCCAGCGTTCAGGGTTCACAAGAGACCCAGTACTTC

clone_size: once
v_call: TRBV5-1
j_call: TRBJ1-2
d_call: TRBD1
cdr3_aa: CASSLQGADLRGYTF
cdr3_nt: TGCGCCAGCAGCTTACAGGGGGCGGACCTGCGGGGCTACACCTTC

clone_size: NA
v_call: TRBV18
j_call: TRBJ2-2
d_call: NA
cdr3_aa: CASSPLGTGELFF
cdr3_nt: TGTGCCAGCTCACCACTCGGGACCGGGGAGCTGTTTTTT

clone_size: NA
v_call: TRBV7-7
j_call: TRBJ2-1
d_call: TRBD2
cdr3_aa: CASSLNGGANNEQFF
cdr3_nt: TGTGCTAGCAGCCTAAACGGGGGGGCCAACAATGAGCAGTTCTTC

clone_size: medium-sized
v_call: TRBV7-2
j_call: TRBJ1-2
d_call: TRBD1
cdr3_aa: CASSLTGGKRDGYTF
cdr3_nt: TGTGCCAGCAGCTTGACAGGGGGCAAAAGGGATGGCTACACCTTC

clone_size: NA
v_call: TRBV3-1/TRBV3-2
j_call: TRBJ1-2
d_call: TRBD1
cdr3_aa: CASSRRSGGGYGYTF
cdr3_nt: TGTGCCAGCAGCCGCCGCTCAGGGGGCGGCTATGGCTACACCTTC

clone_size: NA
v_call: TRBV7-2
j_call: TRBJ1-2
d_call: NA
cdr3_aa: CASSLDINYGYTF
cdr3_nt: TGTGCCAGCAGTCTGGACATAAACTATGGCTACACCTTC

clone_size: NA
v_call: TRBV30
j_call: TRBJ2-2
d_call: NA
cdr3_aa: CAWSGQKNTGELFF
cdr3_nt: TGTGCCTGGAGTGGCCAGAAGAACACCGGGGAGCTGTTTTTT

clone_size: NA
v_call: TRBV27
j_call: TRBJ1-2
d_call: TRBD1
cdr3_aa: CASSRSGTGDRYGYTF
cdr3_nt: TGTGCCAGCAGCAGGTCCGGGACAGGGGATAGGTATGGCTACACCTTC

clone_size: NA
v_call: TRBV12-3/TRBV12-4
j_call: TRBJ2-7
d_call: NA
cdr3_aa: CASSLWGSYEQYF
cdr3_nt: TGTGCCAGCAGTTTATGGGGTTCCTACGAGCAGTACTTC